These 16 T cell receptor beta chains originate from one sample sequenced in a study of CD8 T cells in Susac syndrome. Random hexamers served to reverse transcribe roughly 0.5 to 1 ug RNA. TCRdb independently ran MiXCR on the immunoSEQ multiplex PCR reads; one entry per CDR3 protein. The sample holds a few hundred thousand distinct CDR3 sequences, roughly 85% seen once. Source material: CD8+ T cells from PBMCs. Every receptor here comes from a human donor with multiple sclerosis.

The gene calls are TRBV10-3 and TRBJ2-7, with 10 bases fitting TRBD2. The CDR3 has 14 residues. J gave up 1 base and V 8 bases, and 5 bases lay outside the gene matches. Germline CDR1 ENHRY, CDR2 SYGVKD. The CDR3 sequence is CAIAAGGASYEQYF. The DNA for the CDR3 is TGTGCCATCGCAGCGGGAGGGGCTTCCTACGAGCAGTACTTC.

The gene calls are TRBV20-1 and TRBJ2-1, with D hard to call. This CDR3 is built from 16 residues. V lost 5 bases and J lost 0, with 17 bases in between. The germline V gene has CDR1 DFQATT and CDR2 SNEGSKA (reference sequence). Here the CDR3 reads CSALGGQSSSYNEQFF. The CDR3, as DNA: TGCAGTGCTCTAGGTGGCCAGTCGAGCTCCTACAATGAGCAGTTCTTC.

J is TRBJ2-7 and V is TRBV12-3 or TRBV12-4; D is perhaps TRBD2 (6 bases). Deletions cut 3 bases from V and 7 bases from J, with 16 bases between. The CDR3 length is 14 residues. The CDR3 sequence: CASSFRPSGGEQYF. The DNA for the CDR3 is TGTGCCAGCAGTTTTCGACCTTCCGGGGGAGAGCAGTACTTC.

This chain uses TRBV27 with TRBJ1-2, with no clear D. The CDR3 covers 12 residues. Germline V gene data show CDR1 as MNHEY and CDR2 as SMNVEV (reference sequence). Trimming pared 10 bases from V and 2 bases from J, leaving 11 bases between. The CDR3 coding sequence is TGTGCCACCAAATGGCGGAACTATGGCTACACCTTC. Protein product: CATKWRNYGYTF.

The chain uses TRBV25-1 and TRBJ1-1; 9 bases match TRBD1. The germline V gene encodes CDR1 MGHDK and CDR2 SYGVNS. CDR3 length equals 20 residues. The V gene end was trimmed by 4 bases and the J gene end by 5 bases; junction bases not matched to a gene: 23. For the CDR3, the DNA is TGTGCCAGCAGTGGGTACAAGATCGATCCCGGGACAGGGACGGGGACTGAAGCTTTCTTT. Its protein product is CASSGYKIDPGTGTGTEAFF.

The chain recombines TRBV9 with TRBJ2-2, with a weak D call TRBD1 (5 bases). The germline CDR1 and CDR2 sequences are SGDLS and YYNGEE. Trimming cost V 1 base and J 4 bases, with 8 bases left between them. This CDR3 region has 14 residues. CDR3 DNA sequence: TGTGCCAGCAGCGTAAAGACAGCCACCGGGGAGCTGTTTTTT. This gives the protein CASSVKTATGELFF. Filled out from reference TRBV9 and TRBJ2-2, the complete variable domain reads DSGVTQTPKHLITATGQRVTLRCSPRSGDLSVYWYQQSLDQGLQFLIQYYNGEERAKGNILERFSAQQFPDLHSELNLSSLELGDSALYFCASSVKTATGELFFGEGSRLTVL.

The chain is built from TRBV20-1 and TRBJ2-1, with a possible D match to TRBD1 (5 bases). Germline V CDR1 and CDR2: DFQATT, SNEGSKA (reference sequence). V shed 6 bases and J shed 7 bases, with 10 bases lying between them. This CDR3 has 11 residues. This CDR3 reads CSALRENEQFF. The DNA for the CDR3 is TGCAGTGCCCTCAGGGAAAATGAGCAGTTCTTC.

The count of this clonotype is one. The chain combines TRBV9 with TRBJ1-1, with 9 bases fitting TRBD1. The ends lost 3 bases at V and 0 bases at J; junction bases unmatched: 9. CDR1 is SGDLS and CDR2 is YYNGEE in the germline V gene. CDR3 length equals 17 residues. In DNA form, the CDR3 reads TGTGCCAGCAGCGCCCGGGACAGGGTGGAAATGAACACTGAAGCTTTCTTT. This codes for CASSARDRVEMNTEAFF.

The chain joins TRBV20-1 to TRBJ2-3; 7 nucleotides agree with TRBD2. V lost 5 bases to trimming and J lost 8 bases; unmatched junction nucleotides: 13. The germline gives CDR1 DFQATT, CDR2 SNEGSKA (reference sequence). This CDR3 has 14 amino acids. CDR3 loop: CSAPGGSFLGTQYF. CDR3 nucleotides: TGCAGTGCTCCGGGCGGGAGCTTCTTGGGTACGCAGTATTTT.

The DNA for the CDR3 is TGCGCCAGCACCTCTAGCGGGAGGGCCTACGAGCAGTACTTC. Translated, it gives CASTSSGRAYEQYF. The V and J genes are TRBV5-1 and TRBJ2-7; 12 bases are shared with TRBD2. CDR1 and CDR2 from the germline V gene are SGHRS and YFSETQ. The length of the CDR3 is 14 residues. V lost 6 bases and J lost 2; bases outside the gene matches: 3.

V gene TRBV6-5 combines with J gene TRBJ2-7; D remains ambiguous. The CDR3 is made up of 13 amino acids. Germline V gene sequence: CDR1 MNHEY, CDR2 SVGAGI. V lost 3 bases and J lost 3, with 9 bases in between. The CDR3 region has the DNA TGTGCCAGCAGTTATAACTCCTTCTACGAGCAGTACTTC. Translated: CASSYNSFYEQYF.

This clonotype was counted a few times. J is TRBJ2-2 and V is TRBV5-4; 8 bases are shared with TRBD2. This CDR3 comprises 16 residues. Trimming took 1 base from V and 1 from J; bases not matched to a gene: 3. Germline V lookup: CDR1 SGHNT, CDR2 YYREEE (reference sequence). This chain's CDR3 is CASSLKREKNTGELFF. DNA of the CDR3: TGTGCCAGCAGCTTGAAGCGGGAGAAGAACACCGGGGAGCTGTTTTTT.

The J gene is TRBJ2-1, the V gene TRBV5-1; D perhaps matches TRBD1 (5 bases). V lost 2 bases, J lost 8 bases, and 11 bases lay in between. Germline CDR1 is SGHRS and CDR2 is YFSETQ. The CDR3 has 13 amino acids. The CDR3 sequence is CASSFTDSYEQFF. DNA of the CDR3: TGCGCCAGCAGCTTCACAGACAGCTATGAGCAGTTCTTC.

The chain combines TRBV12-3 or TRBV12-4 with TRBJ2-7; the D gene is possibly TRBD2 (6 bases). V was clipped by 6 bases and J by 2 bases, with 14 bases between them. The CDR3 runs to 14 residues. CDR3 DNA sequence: TGTGCCAGCAGCCCCGGGACTCTAACCTACGAGCAGTACTTC. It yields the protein CASSPGTLTYEQYF.

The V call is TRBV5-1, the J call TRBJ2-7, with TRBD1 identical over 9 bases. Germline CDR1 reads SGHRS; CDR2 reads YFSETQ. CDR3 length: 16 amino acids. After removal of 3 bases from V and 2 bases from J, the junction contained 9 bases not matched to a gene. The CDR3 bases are TGCGCCAGCAGCTCGGGGACAGGGTTTAAGACCTACGAGCAGTACTTC. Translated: CASSSGTGFKTYEQYF.

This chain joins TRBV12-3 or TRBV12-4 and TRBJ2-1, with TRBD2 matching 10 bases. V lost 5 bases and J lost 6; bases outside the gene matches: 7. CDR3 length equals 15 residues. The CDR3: CASSDLAGVSNEQFF. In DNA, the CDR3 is TGTGCCAGCAGTGATCTAGCGGGAGTAAGCAATGAGCAGTTCTTC.